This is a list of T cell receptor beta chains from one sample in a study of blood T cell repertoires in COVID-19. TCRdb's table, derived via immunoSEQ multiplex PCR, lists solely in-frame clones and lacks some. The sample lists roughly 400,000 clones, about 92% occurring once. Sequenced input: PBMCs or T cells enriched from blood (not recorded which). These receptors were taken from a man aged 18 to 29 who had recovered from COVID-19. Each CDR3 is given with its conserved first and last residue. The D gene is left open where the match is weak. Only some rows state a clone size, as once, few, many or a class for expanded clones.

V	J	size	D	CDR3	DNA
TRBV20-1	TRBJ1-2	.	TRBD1	CSASPLTGEEGGYTF	TGCAGTGCTAGTCCTCTCACAGGGGAAGAGGGTGGCTACACCTTC
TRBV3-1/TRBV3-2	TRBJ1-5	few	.	CASSQDWAGDNQPQHF	TGTGCCAGCAGCCAAGACTGGGCAGGGGATAATCAGCCCCAGCATTTT
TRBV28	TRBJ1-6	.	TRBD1	CASRLQGQGGSVAHF	TGTGCCAGCAGGCTCCAGGGACAGGGAGGTTCGGTCGCCCACTTT
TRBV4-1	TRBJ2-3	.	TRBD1	CASSQARTGMADTQYF	TGCGCCAGCAGCCAAGCTCGGACAGGGATGGCAGATACGCAGTATTTT
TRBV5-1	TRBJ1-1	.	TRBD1	CASSPRGTGVTEAFF	TGCGCCAGCAGCCCTAGGGGTACAGGGGTCACTGAAGCTTTCTTT
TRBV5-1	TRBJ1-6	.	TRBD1	CASSLGRGRAYNSPLHF	TGCGCCAGCAGCTTGGGCAGGGGGCGCGCCTATAATTCACCCCTCCACTTT
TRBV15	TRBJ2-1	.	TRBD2	CATSRETSGGTYNEQFF	TGTGCCACCAGCAGAGAGACTAGCGGGGGAACCTACAATGAGCAGTTCTTC
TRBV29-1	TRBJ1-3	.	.	CSATTESGNTIYF	TGCAGCGCAACGACAGAATCTGGAAACACCATATATTTT
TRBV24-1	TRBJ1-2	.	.	CATSTETGNGYTF	TGTGCCACCAGCACTGAAACAGGGAATGGCTACACCTTC
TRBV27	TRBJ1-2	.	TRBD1	CASRSRQGAANYGYTF	TGTGCCAGCAGGTCGAGACAGGGAGCAGCTAACTATGGCTACACCTTC
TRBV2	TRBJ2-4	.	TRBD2	CASAERGEGEVKNIQYF	TGTGCCAGCGCCGAGCGGGGGGAAGGCGAAGTCAAAAACATTCAGTACTTC
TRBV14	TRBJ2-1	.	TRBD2	CASSQGGGLAGKQFF	TGTGCCAGCAGCCAAGGAGGGGGACTAGCGGGAAAGCAGTTCTTC
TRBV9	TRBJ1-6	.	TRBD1	CASSVAGGQGSGSPLHF	TGTGCCAGCAGCGTAGCGGGGGGACAGGGAAGTGGTTCACCCCTCCACTTT
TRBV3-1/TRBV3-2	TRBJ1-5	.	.	CASSQTGNQPQHF	TGTGCCAGCAGCCAAACAGGTAATCAGCCCCAGCATTTT
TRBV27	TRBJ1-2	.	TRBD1	CASRGQGASLNGYTF	TGTGCCAGCAGAGGCCAGGGGGCGAGTCTAAATGGCTACACCTTC
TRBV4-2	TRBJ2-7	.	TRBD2	CASSQGEGLGEQYF	TGTGCCAGCAGCCAAGGGGAGGGTCTGGGGGAGCAGTACTTC
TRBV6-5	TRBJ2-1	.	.	CASTPRGRDNEQFF	TGTGCCAGCACCCCGCGGGGGCGCGACAATGAGCAGTTCTTC
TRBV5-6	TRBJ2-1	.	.	CASSLLLYNEQFF	TGTGCCAGCAGCTTACTTCTATACAATGAGCAGTTCTTC
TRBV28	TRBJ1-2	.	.	CASSFIYGYTF	TGTGCCAGCAGTTTTATCTATGGCTACACCTTC
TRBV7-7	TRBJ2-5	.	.	CASSLTSGNQETQYF	TGTGCCAGCAGCTTAACCTCCGGGAACCAAGAGACCCAGTACTTC
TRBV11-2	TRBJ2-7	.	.	CASSLTSGPYEQYF	TGTGCCAGCAGCTTAACGAGCGGTCCCTACGAGCAGTACTTC
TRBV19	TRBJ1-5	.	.	CASSIQGGGNQPQHF	TGTGCCAGTAGTATCCAAGGGGGAGGCAATCAGCCCCAGCATTTT
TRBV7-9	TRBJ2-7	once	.	CASSRAVDYEQYF	TGTGCCAGCAGCCGAGCGGTAGACTACGAGCAGTACTTC
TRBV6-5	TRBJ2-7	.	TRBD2	CASSSLAGTYEQYF	TGTGCCAGCAGTTCCCTAGCGGGAACCTACGAGCAGTACTTC
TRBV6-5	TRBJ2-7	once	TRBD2	CASRLGTSGGFEQYF	TGTGCCAGCAGGCTTGGGACTAGCGGTGGTTTCGAGCAGTACTTC
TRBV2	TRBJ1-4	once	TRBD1	CASGPDRVNEKLFF	TGTGCCAGCGGACCGGACAGGGTCAATGAAAAACTGTTTTTT
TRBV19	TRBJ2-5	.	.	CASSIGRRASQETQYF	TGTGCCAGTAGTATAGGTCGCAGGGCCAGCCAAGAGACCCAGTACTTC